What follows is one TCR beta chain and its context. The source of the sample is a study of blood T cell repertoires in COVID-19. Looking at the study overall: COVID-19 samples collected from the United States, Italy and Spain covered acute and convalescent phases. The analysed material was cDNA or gDNA that came from T cells, B-cell-depleted T cells, or PBMCs.

Profiled with immunoSEQ multiplex PCR; TCRdb holds only in-frame clones, not every one. The table includes about 97,000 clones, more than 70% detected once. The CDR3 extends over 16 amino acids. Trimming pared 3 bases from V and 4 bases from J, leaving 16 bases between. Germline CDR1 is SGHAT and CDR2 is FQNNGV. This TCR came from a human donor in a cohort sampled during active COVID-19. Sequencing input: peripheral blood. This chain connects TRBV11-2 to TRBJ2-1, with D possibly matching TRBD2 (5 bases). The CDR3 loop reads CASSFYSRLAYNEQFF. The CDR3 coding sequence is TGTGCCAGCAGCTTTTACTCTCGGCTAGCTTACAATGAGCAGTTCTTC.